These 14 T cell receptor beta chains share one sample of origin, sequenced in a study of blood T cell repertoires in COVID-19. TCRdb keeps only in-frame clones here, not all; method: immunoSEQ multiplex PCR. The repertoire holds 200,000 to 300,000 clones, approximately 86% seen once, with roughly 4.9% in the top ten. Specimen: peripheral blood. The source is a woman in her sixties or seventies with COVID-19, enrolled during active disease.

The chain has TRBV28 and TRBJ2-3; TRBD2 matches 7 bases. The CDR3 has 16 amino acids. The V gene's germline CDR1 is MDHEN and CDR2 SYDVKM. Germline trimming cut 4 bases from V and 0 bases from J; bases unmatched to any gene: 7. CDR3 nucleotide sequence: TGTGCCAGCAGTTCATCAGCGGGAACTAGCACAGATACGCAGTATTTT. Amino acid sequence: CASSSSAGTSTDTQYF.

This chain connects TRBV20-1 to TRBJ1-5; D gene ambiguous. The CDR3 spans 11 residues. Germline V CDR1 and CDR2: DFQATT, SNEGSKA (reference sequence). Trimming shortened V by 4 bases and J by 11 bases, and 12 bases separated the two germline ends. CDR3 amino acids: CSAISGLTQHF. Written as DNA, the CDR3 is TGCAGTGCTATATCGGGTTTGACCCAGCATTTT.

The rearrangement uses TRBV6-1 and TRBJ2-7; 8 bases are shared with TRBD2. From germline, CDR1 is MNHNS and CDR2 SASEGT. J lost 8 bases, V lost 3 bases, and 3 bases had no gene match. This CDR3 contains 12 residues. The CDR3 DNA reads TGTGCCAGCAGTGAGGGGACTAGGAAGCAGTACTTC. This codes for CASSEGTRKQYF.

The gene calls are TRBV5-5 and TRBJ1-2, with TRBD1 matching 7 bases. J lost 8 bases, V lost 2 bases, and 12 bases had no gene match. This CDR3 spans 15 amino acids. Germline V gives CDR1 SGHKS, CDR2 YYEKEE (reference sequence). CDR3 sequence (DNA): TGTGCCAGCAGCTTACCGGACAGGACCGGAGAGGGCTACACCTTC. It codes for CASSLPDRTGEGYTF.

This chain joins TRBV9 and TRBJ2-1, with 7 bases lining up with TRBD2. V lost 4 bases to trimming and J lost 14 bases; unmatched junction nucleotides: 9. Germline V gene data show CDR1 as SGDLS and CDR2 as YYNGEE. This CDR3 has 12 residues. The CDR3 protein is CASSPHGLEKFF. CDR3 bases: TGTGCCAGCAGCCCCCATGGACTAGAAAAGTTCTTC. Full variable domain (missing parts from reference TRBV9 and TRBJ2-1): DSGVTQTPKHLITATGQRVTLRCSPRSGDLSVYWYQQSLDQGLQFLIQYYNGEERAKGNILERFSAQQFPDLHSELNLSSLELGDSALYFCASSPHGLEKFFGPGTRLTVL.

Only one count was recorded for this clone. The rearrangement uses TRBV12-3 or TRBV12-4 and TRBJ1-4, with D tentatively TRBD1 (6 bases). The CDR3 runs to 13 residues. V was trimmed by 6 bases and J by 7 bases, leaving 12 bases between them. The CDR3 here is CASSSGVLEKLFF. CDR3 sequence (DNA): TGTGCCAGCAGCTCAGGGGTTCTTGAAAAACTGTTTTTT.

The J gene is TRBJ1-6, the V gene TRBV28, with 10 bases that match TRBD1. The CDR3 has 16 amino acids. Per the germline V gene, CDR1 is MDHEN and CDR2 is SYDVKM. Losses at the gene ends were 2 bases for V and 9 bases for J; bases not matched to a gene: 7. CDR3 coding DNA: TGTGCCAGCAGTTTAGGTACCGGGACAGGGGCTTCACCCCTCCACTTT. As protein: CASSLGTGTGASPLHF.

This chain links TRBV6-5 with TRBJ1-1, with no clear D. The CDR3 totals 16 residues. Trimming shortened V by 0 bases and J by 2 bases, and 13 bases separated the two germline ends. The germline V gene encodes CDR1 MNHEY and CDR2 SVGAGI. The CDR3 reads CASSYSTWRSNTEAFF. The DNA of the CDR3 is TGTGCCAGCAGTTACTCGACTTGGCGGTCCAACACTGAAGCTTTCTTT.

This chain links TRBV14 with TRBJ2-1; D is perhaps TRBD2 (6 bases). The CDR3 is 20 residues long. The V gene lost 2 bases and the J gene lost 6 bases, with 29 bases spanning the gap. Germline V gene data show CDR1 as SGHDN and CDR2 as FVKESK. CDR3 in amino acids: CASSQRTGGARGTAGNEQFF. The CDR3 DNA reads as TGTGCCAGCAGCCAACGAACTGGCGGGGCACGGGGGACCGCAGGCAATGAGCAGTTCTTC.

The chain is built from TRBV11-2 and TRBJ2-7, with TRBD2 identical over 10 bases. Unmatched junction bases numbered 5, after V lost 7 bases and J lost 2 bases. Germline V gene data show CDR1 as SGHAT and CDR2 as FQNNGV. The length of the CDR3 is 14 residues. CDR3 nucleotide sequence: TGTGCCAGCACCGTAACTAGCGGGGCCTACGAGCAGTACTTC. Encoded protein: CASTVTSGAYEQYF.

About this clone itself: This same CDR3 is encoded by further DNA sequences in the sample. The V call is TRBV18, the J call TRBJ1-1; the D gene is possibly TRBD1 (5 bases). The V end lost 6 bases, the J end lost 1 base, and 9 bases lay between the germline ends. From germline, CDR1 is KGHSH and CDR2 LQKENI. CDR3 length equals 13 residues. The CDR3 protein is CASSPTENTEAFF. CDR3 DNA sequence: TGTGCCAGCTCGCCGACAGAGAACACTGAAGCTTTCTTT.

This clone appeared a few times. The chain joins TRBV5-6 to TRBJ1-6, with a weak D call TRBD1 (6 bases). The germline CDR1 and CDR2 sequences are SGHDT and YYEEEE. The CDR3 sequence is 14 residues long. V was clipped by 0 bases and J by 9 bases, with 10 bases between them. In DNA form, the CDR3 reads TGTGCCAGCAGCTTGGAGGCACAGGGTTCACCCCTCCACTTT. Translated: CASSLEAQGSPLHF.

Here the CDR3 reads CASSFRLAGGTDTQYF. The CDR3 nucleotides are TGTGCCAGCAGCTTCAGACTAGCGGGAGGCACAGATACGCAGTATTTT. The V and J genes are TRBV7-2 and TRBJ2-3, with TRBD2 identical over 12 bases. The CDR3 is made up of 16 amino acids. Germline CDR1 is SGHTA and CDR2 is FQGNSA. After removal of 3 bases from V and 1 base from J, the junction contained 2 bases not matched to a gene.

The chain employs TRBV7-2 and TRBJ2-3; 10 nucleotides align to TRBD2. V was clipped by 3 bases and J by 1 base; unmatched bases: 7. The CDR3 covers 17 residues. Germline CDR1 is SGHTA and CDR2 is FQGNSA. This CDR3 is CASSLGTSGKRTDTQYF. As DNA, the CDR3 is TGTGCCAGCAGCTTGGGTACTAGCGGGAAGCGCACAGATACGCAGTATTTT.